The 19 T cell receptor beta chains presented below share a single source sample, sequenced in a study of cytomegalovirus exposure and HLA in healthy donors. Primers included in the PCR were 60 Vbeta and 13 Jbeta primers. The method was immunoSEQ multiplex PCR; TCRdb's version includes in-frame clones alone and lacks a portion of them. The table shows over 150,000 clones, with roughly 80% occurring only once. The sequenced material came from PBMCs. These receptors all come from a woman aged 25-40 years in good health and CMV-seronegative.

The chain joins TRBV6-6 to TRBJ2-7; 7 bases align to TRBD2. With V trimmed by 7 bases and J by 3 bases, 12 bases remained unmatched. The CDR3 has 15 residues. Germline loops: CDR1 MNHNY, CDR2 SVGAGI (reference sequence). The DNA of the CDR3 is TGTGCCAGCACTAAACTAGCGTCAGGCCTCTACGAGCAGTACTTC. This codes for CASTKLASGLYEQYF.

This chain links TRBV5-1 with TRBJ2-2, with 8 nucleotides matching TRBD2. This CDR3 is 15 amino acids long. From germline, CDR1 is SGHRS and CDR2 YFSETQ. V lost 8 bases and J lost 4; bases outside the gene matches: 10. CDR3 DNA: TGCGCCAGTCTTCGAGCGGGAGATGTCACCGGGGAGCTGTTTTTT. Amino acid sequence: CASLRAGDVTGELFF.

The CDR3 reads CATSRDSSYEQYF. The DNA of the CDR3 is TGTGCCACCAGCAGAGACAGTTCCTACGAGCAGTACTTC. V usage is TRBV15 and J usage is TRBJ2-7; D uncertain. This CDR3 has 13 amino acids. From germline, CDR1 is LNHNV and CDR2 YYDKDF (reference sequence). The V gene lost 0 bases and the J gene lost 1 base, with 4 bases spanning the gap.

The rearrangement links TRBV2 to TRBJ1-5, with D possibly matching TRBD1 (6 bases). This CDR3 spans 15 amino acids. Germline loops: CDR1 SNHLY, CDR2 FYNNEI. With 7 bases removed from V and 3 bases from J, the gap between germline ends came to 16 bases. CDR3 in DNA: TGTGCCAGCAAAGCCCGTGGACAGATCAATCAGCCCCAGCATTTT. Translating it yields CASKARGQINQPQHF.

The rearrangement uses TRBV7-9 and TRBJ1-1, with TRBD1 matching 7 bases. V gave up 5 bases and J gave up 11 bases; unmatched junction bases: 11. Per germline, CDR1 SEHNR and CDR2 FQNEAQ (reference sequence). This CDR3 has 13 residues. The CDR3 region is CASSKGQRGEAFF. The CDR3 DNA is TGTGCCAGCAGCAAGGGACAGCGGGGGGAGGCTTTCTTT.

J is TRBJ2-1 and V is TRBV4-1, with 12 bases lining up with TRBD2. Per the germline V gene, CDR1 is MGHRA and CDR2 is YSYEKL. Germline trimming cut 4 bases from V and 9 bases from J; bases unmatched to any gene: 7. The CDR3 totals 15 residues. The CDR3 DNA reads as TGCGCCAGCAGCCCTCGGCTAGCGGGGGGGAGTGAGCAGTTCTTC. Protein: CASSPRLAGGSEQFF.

The J gene is TRBJ2-2, the V gene TRBV10-3, with no clear D. Germline lookup yields CDR1 ENHRY and CDR2 SYGVKD. CDR3 length: 14 residues. Trimming took 8 bases from V and 6 from J, leaving 16 bases between them. The CDR3 sequence: CAIGKELFAGELFF. DNA for the CDR3: TGTGCCATCGGTAAAGAGTTATTCGCCGGGGAGCTGTTTTTT.

V and J are TRBV30 and TRBJ2-7; a weak D match, TRBD2 (6 bases). The V and J ends lost 2 bases and 4 bases respectively, with 21 bases between them. The CDR3 extends over 16 amino acids. Per the germline V gene, CDR1 is GTSNPN and CDR2 is SVGIG (reference sequence). The CDR3 sequence is CAWSLPRDSRLYEQYF. In DNA, the CDR3 is TGTGCCTGGAGTCTCCCCCGGGACTCCCGCCTTTACGAGCAGTACTTC.

V is TRBV7-9 and J is TRBJ1-2; TRBD1 might be the D (6 bases). Germline lookup yields CDR1 SEHNR and CDR2 FQNEAQ (reference sequence). V was trimmed by 1 base and J by 7 bases, leaving 10 bases between them. The CDR3 extends over 13 amino acids. In nucleotides, the CDR3 is TGTGCCAGCAGCTTAGAAACAGGGCTTGGCTACACCTTC. Its translation is CASSLETGLGYTF.

The rearrangement uses TRBV11-2 and TRBJ2-3; 7 bases line up with TRBD1. Germline-derived CDR1 and CDR2 are SGHAT and FQNNGV. CDR3 length equals 14 residues. Trimming removed 5 bases from V and 2 bases from J; junction bases left unmatched: 4. The DNA of the CDR3 is TGTGCCAGCAGCCGACAGGGATACACAGATACGCAGTATTTT. Protein product: CASSRQGYTDTQYF.

The chain is built from TRBV4-1 and TRBJ2-5, with 9 bases identical to TRBD2. The CDR3 length is 18 residues. V trimming: 1 base; J trimming: 6 bases; junction bases outside the gene matches: 15. Per the germline V gene, CDR1 is MGHRA and CDR2 is YSYEKL. CDR3 DNA sequence: TGCGCCAGCAGCCAAGGTTGGGTAGGGCTAGCGGGATTAAAGACCCAGTACTTC. Its translation: CASSQGWVGLAGLKTQYF.

The rearrangement joins TRBV5-8 to TRBJ2-1; TRBD2 might be the D (6 bases). The CDR3 is made up of 17 amino acids. Per germline, CDR1 SGHTS and CDR2 YDEGEE. The V gene lost 4 bases and the J gene lost 3 bases, with 20 bases spanning the gap. In DNA, the CDR3 is TGTGCCAGCAGCCCGGGTGAGCAGAGGGAGGACTACAATGAGCAGTTCTTC. Translating gives CASSPGEQREDYNEQFF. Full variable domain (outside the CDR3, taken from reference TRBV5-8 and TRBJ2-1): EAGVTQSPTHLIKTRGQQATLRCSPISGHTSVYWYQQALGLGLQFLLWYDEGEERNRGNFPPRFSGRQFPNYSSELNVNALELEDSALYLCASSPGEQREDYNEQFFGPGTRLTVL.

This clone was seen just once. The V gene is TRBV5-4, the J gene TRBJ2-7, with D possibly TRBD1 on 5 matching bases. The CDR3 extends over 14 amino acids. In germline, CDR1 is SGHNT, CDR2 YYREEE (reference sequence). V lost 0 bases and J 5 bases, leaving 12 bases between the germline ends. As DNA, the CDR3 is TGTGCCAGCAGCTTGGGGCCAGGGAACGACGAGCAGTACTTC. Amino acid sequence: CASSLGPGNDEQYF.

The rearrangement uses TRBV7-2 and TRBJ2-2; 13 nucleotides agree with TRBD2. The CDR3 has 15 amino acids. Trimming at V came to 5 bases and at J to 5 bases, leaving 2 bases not matched to a gene. Germline loops: CDR1 SGHTA, CDR2 FQGNSA. The CDR3 DNA reads as TGTGCCAGCAGCACTAGCGGGGGGGGGACCGGGGAGCTGTTTTTT. Residues: CASSTSGGGTGELFF.

This chain links TRBV5-4 with TRBJ1-2; a weak D match, TRBD1 (6 bases). The CDR3 covers 15 residues. Trimming left V 4 bases short and J 0 bases short, with 13 bases between. CDR1 is SGHNT and CDR2 is YYREEE in the germline V gene (reference sequence). The CDR3 loop is CASSKGTNPNYGYTF. In DNA form, the CDR3 reads TGTGCCAGCAGCAAAGGGACAAATCCTAACTATGGCTACACCTTC.

This clone has a single count. V and J are TRBV6-5 and TRBJ1-2; D possibly corresponds to TRBD1 (5 bases). This CDR3 is 15 amino acids long. V was pared by 7 bases and J by 0 bases, with 15 bases between. Germline V lookup: CDR1 MNHEY, CDR2 SVGAGI. CDR3 loop: CASKIFQGTNYGYTF. CDR3 coding DNA: TGTGCCAGCAAAATTTTTCAGGGAACTAACTATGGCTACACCTTC.

This clone was detected only a few times. V gene TRBV18 combines with J gene TRBJ1-5, with D perhaps TRBD1 (5 bases). Germline V gene lookup returns CDR1 KGHSH and CDR2 LQKENI. The V end lost 3 bases, the J end lost 6 bases, and 12 bases lay between the germline ends. The CDR3 loop spans 14 amino acids. The CDR3: CASSPGRVIQPQHF. DNA for the CDR3: TGTGCCAGCTCACCGGGCAGGGTTATTCAGCCCCAGCATTTT.

The chain couples TRBV5-1 to TRBJ2-5; 10 bases fit TRBD2. This CDR3 spans 15 amino acids. The V segment lost 4 bases and the J segment 3 bases; nucleotides outside the gene matches: 6. Germline CDR1 SGHRS, CDR2 YFSETQ. Written as DNA, the CDR3 is TGCGCCAGCAGCGTCTCCGGGACTAGCGAAGAGACCCAGTACTTC. As protein: CASSVSGTSEETQYF.

This clone has only one observation. This chain connects TRBV5-1 to TRBJ2-5; no reliable D call. Germline V gives CDR1 SGHRS, CDR2 YFSETQ. The CDR3 has 13 residues. The V gene lost 1 base and the J gene lost 2 bases, with 6 bases spanning the gap. The CDR3 region has the DNA TGCGCCAGCAGCTTGCTAGGTCAAGAGACCCAGTACTTC. Amino acid sequence: CASSLLGQETQYF.